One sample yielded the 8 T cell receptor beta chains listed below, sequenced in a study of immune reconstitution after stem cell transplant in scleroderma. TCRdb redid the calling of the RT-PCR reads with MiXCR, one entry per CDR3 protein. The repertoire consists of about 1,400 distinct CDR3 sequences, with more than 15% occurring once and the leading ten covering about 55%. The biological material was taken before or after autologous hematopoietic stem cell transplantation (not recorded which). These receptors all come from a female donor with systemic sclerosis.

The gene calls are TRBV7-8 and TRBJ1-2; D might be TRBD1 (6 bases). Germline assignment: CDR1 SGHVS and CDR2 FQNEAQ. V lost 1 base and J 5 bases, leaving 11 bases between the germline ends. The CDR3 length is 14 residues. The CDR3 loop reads CASSLGGGIYGYTF. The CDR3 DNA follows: TGTGCCAGCAGCTTAGGAGGGGGGATTTATGGCTACACCTTC.

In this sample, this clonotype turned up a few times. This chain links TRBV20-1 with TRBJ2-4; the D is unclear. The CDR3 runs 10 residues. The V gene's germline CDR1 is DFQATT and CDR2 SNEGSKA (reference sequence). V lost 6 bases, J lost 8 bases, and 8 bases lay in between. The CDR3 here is CSASRDIQYF. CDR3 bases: TGCAGTGCGTCTCGGGACATTCAGTACTTC.

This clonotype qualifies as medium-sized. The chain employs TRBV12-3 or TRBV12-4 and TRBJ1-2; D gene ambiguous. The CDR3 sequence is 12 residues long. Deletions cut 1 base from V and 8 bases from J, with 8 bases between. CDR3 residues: CASSLGVEGYTF. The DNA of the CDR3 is TGTGCCAGCAGTTTAGGGGTTGAGGGCTACACCTTC.

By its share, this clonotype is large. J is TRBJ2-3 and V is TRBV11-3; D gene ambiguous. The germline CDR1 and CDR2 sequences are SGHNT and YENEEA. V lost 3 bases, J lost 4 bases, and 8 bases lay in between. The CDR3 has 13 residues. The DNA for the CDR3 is TGTGCCAGCAGCTTGTCAGGTTCAGATACGCAGTATTTT. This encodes CASSLSGSDTQYF.

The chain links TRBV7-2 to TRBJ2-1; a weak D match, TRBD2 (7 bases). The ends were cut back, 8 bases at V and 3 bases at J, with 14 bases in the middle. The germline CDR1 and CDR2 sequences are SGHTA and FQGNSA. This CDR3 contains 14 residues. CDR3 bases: TGTGCCAGCCGGGCGGGGGCCCTCTACAATGAGCAGTTCTTC. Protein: CASRAGALYNEQFF.

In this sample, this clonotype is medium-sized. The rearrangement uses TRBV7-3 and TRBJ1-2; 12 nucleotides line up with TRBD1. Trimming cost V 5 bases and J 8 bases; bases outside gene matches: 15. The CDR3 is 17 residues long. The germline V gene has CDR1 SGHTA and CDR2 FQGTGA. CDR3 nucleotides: TGTGCCAGCAGCCCAAACCTCCTGTCCGGGACAGGGGGCGGCTACACCTTC. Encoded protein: CASSPNLLSGTGGGYTF.

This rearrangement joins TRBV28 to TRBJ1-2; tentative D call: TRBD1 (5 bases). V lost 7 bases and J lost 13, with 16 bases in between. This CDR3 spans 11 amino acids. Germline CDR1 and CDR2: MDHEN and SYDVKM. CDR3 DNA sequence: TGTGCCAGCACCTCGGGGGTGGAACCCACCTTC. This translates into CASTSGVEPTF.

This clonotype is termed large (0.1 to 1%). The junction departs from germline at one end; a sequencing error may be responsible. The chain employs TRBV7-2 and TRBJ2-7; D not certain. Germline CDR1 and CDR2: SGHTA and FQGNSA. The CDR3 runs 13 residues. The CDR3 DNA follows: TGTGCCAGCAGCTTAGTTGCTTCGGTACCCCGGGACTTC. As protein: CASSLVASVPRDF.